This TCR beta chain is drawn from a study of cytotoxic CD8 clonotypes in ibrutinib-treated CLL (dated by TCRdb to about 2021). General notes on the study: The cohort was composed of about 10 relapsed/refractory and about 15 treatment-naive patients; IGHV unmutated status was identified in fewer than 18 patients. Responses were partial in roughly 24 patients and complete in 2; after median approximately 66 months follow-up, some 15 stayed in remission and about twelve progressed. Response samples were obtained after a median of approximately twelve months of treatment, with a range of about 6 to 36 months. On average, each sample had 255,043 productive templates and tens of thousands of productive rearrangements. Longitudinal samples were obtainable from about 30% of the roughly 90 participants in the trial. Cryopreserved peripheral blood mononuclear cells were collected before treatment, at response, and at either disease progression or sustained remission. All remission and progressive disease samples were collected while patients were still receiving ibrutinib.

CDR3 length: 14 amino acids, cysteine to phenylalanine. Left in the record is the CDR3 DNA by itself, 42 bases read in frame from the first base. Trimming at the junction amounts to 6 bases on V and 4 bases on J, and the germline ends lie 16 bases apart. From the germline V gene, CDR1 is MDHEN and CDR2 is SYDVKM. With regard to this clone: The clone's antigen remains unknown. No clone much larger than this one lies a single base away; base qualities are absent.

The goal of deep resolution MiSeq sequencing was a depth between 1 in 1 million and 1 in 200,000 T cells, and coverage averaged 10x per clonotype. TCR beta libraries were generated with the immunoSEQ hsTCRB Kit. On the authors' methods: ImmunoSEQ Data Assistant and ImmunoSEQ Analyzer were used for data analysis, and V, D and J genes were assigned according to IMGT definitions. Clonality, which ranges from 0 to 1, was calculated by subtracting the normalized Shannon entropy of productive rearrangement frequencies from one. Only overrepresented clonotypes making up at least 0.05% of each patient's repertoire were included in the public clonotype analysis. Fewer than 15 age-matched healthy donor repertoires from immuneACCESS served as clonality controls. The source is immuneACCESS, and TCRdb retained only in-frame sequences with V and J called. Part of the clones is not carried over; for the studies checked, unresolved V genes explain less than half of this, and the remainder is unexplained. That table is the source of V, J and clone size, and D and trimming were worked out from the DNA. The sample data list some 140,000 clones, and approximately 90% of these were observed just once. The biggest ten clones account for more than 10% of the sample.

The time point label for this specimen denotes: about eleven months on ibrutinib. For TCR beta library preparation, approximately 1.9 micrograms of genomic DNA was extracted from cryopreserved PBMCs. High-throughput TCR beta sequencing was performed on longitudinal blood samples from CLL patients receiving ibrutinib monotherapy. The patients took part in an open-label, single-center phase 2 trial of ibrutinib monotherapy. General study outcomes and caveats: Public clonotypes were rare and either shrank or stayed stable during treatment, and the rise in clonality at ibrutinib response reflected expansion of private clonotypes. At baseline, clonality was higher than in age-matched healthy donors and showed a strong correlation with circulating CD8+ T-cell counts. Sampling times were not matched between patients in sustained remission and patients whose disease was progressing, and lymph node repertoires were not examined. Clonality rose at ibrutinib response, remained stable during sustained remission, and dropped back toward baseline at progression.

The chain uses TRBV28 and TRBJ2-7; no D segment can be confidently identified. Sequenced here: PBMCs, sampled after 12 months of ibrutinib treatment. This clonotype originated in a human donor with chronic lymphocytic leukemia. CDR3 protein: CASRTESWGYEQYF. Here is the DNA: TGTGCCAGCAGGACCGAATCTTGGGGTTACGAGCAGTACTTC.